Listed here are 3 T cell receptor beta chains from one sample, sequenced in a study of metastatic and nonmetastatic thyroid tumors. Not a single patient had been given any form of treatment at any point before undergoing thyroid surgery. TCRdb reprocessed the PCR reads via MiXCR. The table has about 28,000 clones, under 20% seen once; the top ten hold approximately 4.5%. Sequencing used blood. The origin of the receptors is a female donor with papillary thyroid cancer or a benign thyroid nodule (not recorded which). Some clones in this sample may be carry-over from other donors' samples.

This clone was seen many times. A read error may explain this, as a much larger clone is one base away. Since no conserved phenylalanine or tryptophan closes the CDR3, a read error is the likely cause. The chain has TRBV7-3 and TRBJ2-7, with a weak D call TRBD1 (5 bases). V lost 5 bases to trimming and J lost 5 bases, with 13 bases between them. The CDR3 spans 13 residues. Germline V gene lookup returns CDR1 SGHTA and CDR2 FQGTGA. CDR3 sequence: CASSQGAANEQYL. CDR3 DNA: TGTGCCAGCAGCCAGGGTGCGGCTAACGAGCAGTACCTC.

For the CDR3, the DNA is TGTGCCAGCGGCTTGCCAGGGAGGGGACATGGCTACACCTTC. Amino acids: CASGLPGRGHGYTF. The gene calls are TRBV12-3 or TRBV12-4 and TRBJ1-2, with D perhaps matching TRBD1 (5 bases). Deletions cut 8 bases from V and 6 bases from J, with 19 bases between. CDR3 length equals 14 residues.

By sample share, this clone is medium-sized. V gene TRBV28 combines with J gene TRBJ2-2; D is possibly TRBD1 or TRBD2 (5 bases each). This CDR3 is 14 amino acids long. Trimming took 6 bases from V and 7 from J, leaving 15 bases between them. Germline lookup yields CDR1 MDHEN and CDR2 SYDVKM. CDR3 loop: CASRRGGPSGELFF. The CDR3 region has the DNA TGTGCCAGCAGGAGGGGTGGGCCAAGCGGGGAGCTGTTTTTT.